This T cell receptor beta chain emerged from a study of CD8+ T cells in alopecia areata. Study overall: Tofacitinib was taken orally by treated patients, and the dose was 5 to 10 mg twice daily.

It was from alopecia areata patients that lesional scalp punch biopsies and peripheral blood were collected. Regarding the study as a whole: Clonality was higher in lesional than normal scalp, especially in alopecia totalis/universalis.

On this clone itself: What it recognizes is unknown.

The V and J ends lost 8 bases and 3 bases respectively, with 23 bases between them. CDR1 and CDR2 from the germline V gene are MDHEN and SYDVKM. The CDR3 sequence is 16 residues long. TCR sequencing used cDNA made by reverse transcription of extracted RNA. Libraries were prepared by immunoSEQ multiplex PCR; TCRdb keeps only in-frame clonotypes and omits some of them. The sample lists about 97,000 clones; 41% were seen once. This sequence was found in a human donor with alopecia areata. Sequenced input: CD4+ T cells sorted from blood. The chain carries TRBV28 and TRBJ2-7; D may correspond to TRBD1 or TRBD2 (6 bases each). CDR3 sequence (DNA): TGTGCCAGCTCCGGGGGCTCCGCCGGTTACCGCTACGAGCAGTACTTC. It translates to CASSGGSAGYRYEQYF.